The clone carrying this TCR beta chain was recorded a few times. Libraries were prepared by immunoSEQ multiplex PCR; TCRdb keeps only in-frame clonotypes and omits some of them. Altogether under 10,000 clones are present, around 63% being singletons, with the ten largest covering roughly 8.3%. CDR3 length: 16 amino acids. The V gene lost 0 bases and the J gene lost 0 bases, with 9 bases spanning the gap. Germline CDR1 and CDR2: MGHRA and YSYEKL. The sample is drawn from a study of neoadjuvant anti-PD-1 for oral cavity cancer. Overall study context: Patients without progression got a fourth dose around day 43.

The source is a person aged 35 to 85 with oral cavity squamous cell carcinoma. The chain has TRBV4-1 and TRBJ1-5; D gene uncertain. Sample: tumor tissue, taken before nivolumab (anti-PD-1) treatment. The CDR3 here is CASSQDWVNSNQPQHF. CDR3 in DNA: TGCGCCAGCAGCCAAGATTGGGTAAATAGCAATCAGCCCCAGCATTTT.